One sample yielded the 14 T cell receptor beta chains listed below, sequenced in a study of brain T cells in children with intractable seizures. Clones were sequenced by immunoSEQ multiplex PCR, and TCRdb holds only the in-frame ones, with some missing. Counted here are roughly 80,000 clones, about 90% occurring once; the ten biggest clones make up about 24%. The sequencing used peripheral blood, collected at surgery. These receptors came from a girl aged 2-10 years with Rasmussen encephalitis and intractable seizures.

The CDR3 is CASSWGQGTIAQHF. CDR3 coding DNA: TGTGCCAGCAGTTGGGGACAGGGTACGATTGCCCAGCATTTT. V gene TRBV7-2 combines with J gene TRBJ1-5; 9 nucleotides match TRBD1. The junction had 11 bases not matched to a gene; V was cut back by 6 bases and J by 11 bases. Germline CDR1 SGHTA, CDR2 FQGNSA. The CDR3 has 14 residues.

The rearrangement joins TRBV19 to TRBJ2-1; D perhaps matches TRBD2 (7 bases). Trimming left V 2 bases short and J 10 bases short, with 21 bases between. Germline CDR1 LNHDA, CDR2 SQIVND (reference sequence). This CDR3 is built from 16 residues. The CDR3 region is CASSIQSGGPHIEQFF. The CDR3, as DNA: TGTGCCAGTAGTATACAATCGGGGGGCCCACACATAGAGCAGTTCTTC.

This chain connects TRBV3-1 (or the pseudogene TRBV3-2) to TRBJ2-7, with TRBD2 as a possible D gene (7 bases). The V and J ends lost 0 bases and 6 bases respectively, with 12 bases between them. The CDR3 totals 14 residues. The germline gives CDR1 LGHDT, CDR2 YNNKEL (reference sequence). The CDR3 coding sequence is TGTGCCAGCAGCCAAGACGGGGGGCTTCTCGAGCAGTACTTC. Its translation: CASSQDGGLLEQYF.

This rearrangement joins TRBV19 to TRBJ1-5, with D possibly matching TRBD1 (6 bases). Germline CDR1 and CDR2: LNHDA and SQIVND (reference sequence). The CDR3 consists of 15 residues. V was pared by 6 bases and J by 1 base, with 13 bases between. The CDR3 DNA reads TGTGCCAGTAGGCCCAACAGGGCAAGCAATCAGCCCCAGCATTTT. Protein: CASRPNRASNQPQHF.

The chain is built from TRBV2 and TRBJ2-5; possibly TRBD1 or TRBD2 for D (7 bases each). The CDR3 is 15 residues long. Germline V CDR1 and CDR2: SNHLY, FYNNEI. Trimming cost V 6 bases and J 5 bases, with 19 bases left between them. The CDR3 nucleotides are TGTGCCAGCAGCGAATACAGGGGAGGGACGGAGACCCAGTACTTC. Translating gives CASSEYRGGTETQYF.

This clone was detected only once. This chain joins TRBV6-5 and TRBJ1-3, with 7 bases aligning to TRBD1. CDR1 is MNHEY, CDR2 SVGAGI, per germline. The CDR3 totals 13 residues. The J segment lost 3 bases and the V segment lost 8 bases, leaving 4 bases of the junction unmatched. This chain's CDR3 is CASSGTVGNTIYF. CDR3 coding DNA: TGTGCCAGCTCCGGGACAGTTGGAAACACCATATATTTT.

The V gene is TRBV7-6, the J gene TRBJ2-2; D is ambiguous. CDR1 and CDR2 from the germline V gene are SGHVS and FNYEAQ. The length of the CDR3 is 15 residues. Trimming pared 0 bases from V and 0 bases from J, leaving 5 bases between. The CDR3 reads CASSLASSNTGELFF. Written as DNA, the CDR3 is TGTGCCAGCAGCTTAGCCAGCTCGAACACCGGGGAGCTGTTTTTT.

This clone has a handful of counts. The chain employs TRBV6-5 and TRBJ1-2; no clear D gene. The CDR3 is 13 residues long. In germline, CDR1 is MNHEY, CDR2 SVGAGI. Trimming took off 2 bases at V and 1 base at J, with 5 bases between the two ends. CDR3 in amino acids: CASSYHGNYGYTF. For the CDR3, the DNA is TGTGCCAGCAGTTACCACGGTAACTATGGCTACACCTTC.

This chain joins TRBV6-2 or TRBV6-3 and TRBJ2-1, with D possibly TRBD2 on 5 matching bases. Germline assignment: CDR1 MNHEY and CDR2 SVGEGT. Trimming stripped 2 bases from V and 2 bases from J, with 7 bases between. CDR3 length equals 14 residues. CDR3 DNA: TGTGCCAGCAGTTACGGTAGCGCCTACAATGAGCAGTTCTTC. It yields the protein CASSYGSAYNEQFF.

The chain recombines TRBV3-1 (or the pseudogene TRBV3-2) with TRBJ2-7; D gene uncertain. CDR1 and CDR2 from the germline V gene are LGHDT and YNNKEL (reference sequence). The CDR3 has 14 amino acids. The ends were cut back, 4 bases at V and 8 bases at J, with 18 bases in the middle. The CDR3 nucleotides read TGTGCCAGCAGCCCCGATTCCGGTGGGATAAAGCAGTACTTC. Its translation is CASSPDSGGIKQYF.

The V call is TRBV5-1, the J call TRBJ1-4; 7 bases map to TRBD1. Trimming cost V 4 bases and J 4 bases; bases outside gene matches: 7. The CDR3 length is 15 residues. Germline CDR1 is SGHRS and CDR2 is YFSETQ. CDR3 sequence (DNA): TGCGCCAGCAGCCCCCGACAGGGCCTTAATGAAAAACTGTTTTTT. This gives the protein CASSPRQGLNEKLFF.

This clone is a singleton in its sample. J is TRBJ1-5 and V is TRBV24-1; D is unclear. The CDR3 runs 12 residues. V dropped 4 bases and J dropped 5 bases, with 5 bases sitting between them. Germline loops: CDR1 KGHDR, CDR2 SFDVKD. The CDR3 is CATSDPDQPQHF. The DNA of the CDR3 is TGTGCCACCAGTGACCCGGATCAGCCCCAGCATTTT.

Comment on this clone: At the DNA level, this CDR3 is encoded by other sequences in the same sample as well. The chain joins TRBV6-1 to TRBJ2-3; 8 bases line up with TRBD2. V was pared by 4 bases and J by 2 bases, with 8 bases of the junction left unmatched. Per the germline V gene, CDR1 is MNHNS and CDR2 is SASEGT. This CDR3 region has 16 residues. The CDR3 is CASSVSSGSPTDTQYF. DNA of the CDR3: TGTGCCAGCAGTGTAAGCAGCGGGAGCCCCACAGATACGCAGTATTTT.

J is TRBJ1-1 and V is TRBV30; tentatively, D is TRBD1 (5 bases). Germline values: CDR1 GTSNPN, CDR2 SVGIG (reference sequence). CDR3 size: 11 residues. V lost 5 bases, J lost 6 bases, and 10 bases lay in between. CDR3 residues: CAWDDSPEAFF. The CDR3 DNA reads as TGTGCCTGGGACGACAGCCCTGAAGCTTTCTTT.